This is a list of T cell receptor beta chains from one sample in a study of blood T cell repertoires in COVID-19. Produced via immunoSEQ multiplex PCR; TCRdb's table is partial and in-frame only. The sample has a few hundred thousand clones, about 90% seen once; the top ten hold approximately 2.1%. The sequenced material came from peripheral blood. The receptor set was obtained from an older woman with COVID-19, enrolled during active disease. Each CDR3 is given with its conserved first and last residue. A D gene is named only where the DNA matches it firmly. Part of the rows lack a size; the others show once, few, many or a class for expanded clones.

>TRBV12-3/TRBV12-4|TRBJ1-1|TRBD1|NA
CASTGTVNTEAFF
TGTGCCAGCACCGGGACAGTGAACACTGAAGCTTTCTTT
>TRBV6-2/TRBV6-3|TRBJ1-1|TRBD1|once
CASSPTGTVNTEAFF
TGTGCCAGCAGTCCCACCGGGACAGTGAACACTGAAGCTTTCTTT
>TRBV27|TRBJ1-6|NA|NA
CASSLEAYNSPLHF
TGTGCCAGCAGTTTAGAGGCCTATAATTCACCCCTCCACTTT
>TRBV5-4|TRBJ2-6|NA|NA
CASSPGSNPSGANVLTF
TGTGCCAGCAGCCCCGGGTCGAATCCCTCTGGGGCCAACGTCCTGACTTTC
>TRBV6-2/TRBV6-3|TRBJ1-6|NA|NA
CASSSHTGKYNSPLHF
TGTGCCAGCAGTTCGCATACAGGGAAATATAATTCACCCCTCCACTTT
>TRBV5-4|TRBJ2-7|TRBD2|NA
CATSGGSSPYEQYF
TGTGCCACTAGCGGGGGGTCCTCACCCTACGAGCAGTACTTC
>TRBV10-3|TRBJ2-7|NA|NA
CAIRGRDTHEQYF
TGTGCCATCAGAGGCCGGGACACTCACGAGCAGTACTTC
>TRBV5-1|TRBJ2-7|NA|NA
CASSLVQGGLAYEQYF
TGCGCCAGCAGCTTGGTCCAGGGAGGATTGGCCTACGAGCAGTACTTC
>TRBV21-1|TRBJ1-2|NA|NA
CASSETVYGYTF
TGTGCCAGCAGCGAGACAGTATATGGCTACACCTTC
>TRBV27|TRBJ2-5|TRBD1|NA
CASSSPTGTGVETQYF
TGTGCCAGCAGTTCGCCAACCGGGACAGGGGTAGAGACCCAGTACTTC
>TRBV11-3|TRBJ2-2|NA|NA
CASSVARNTGELFF
TGTGCCAGCAGCGTCGCCAGGAACACCGGGGAGCTGTTTTTT